This T cell receptor (beta chain) was recorded in a study of cytomegalovirus exposure and HLA in healthy donors. The CDR3 sequence is 13 residues long. The V gene's germline CDR1 is LNHDA and CDR2 SQIVND (reference sequence). Use of 60 Vbeta and 13 Jbeta primers characterized the PCR. The repertoire was sequenced with immunoSEQ multiplex PCR; TCRdb's copy has only in-frame clones and lacks some. The sample carries some 120,000 clones, around 73% recorded once. Overall study results and limits: Per a later analysis, HLA-associated TCR beta chains showed more clonal expansion than other, equally common TCR beta chains. A later analysis linked a missense variant in DCLRE1C to the trimming of TCR beta V and J genes.

This clone was seen a handful of times. No antigen is known for it. This TCR was recovered from a woman between 35 and 50 years old in good health and CMV-seropositive. The chain uses TRBV19 and TRBJ2-5; TRBD1 matches 7 bases. The last part of the DNA fits TRBJ2-7 better; the J call may be wrong. The sequencing input was PBMCs. The CDR3 loop is CASRDRSSYEQYF. The CDR3 nucleotides read TGTGCCAGTAGGGACAGGAGCTCCTACGAGCAGTACTTC.